This T cell receptor (beta chain) derives from a study of blood T cell repertoires in COVID-19. Across the whole study: Italy, Spain and the United States were the sources of the convalescent and acute COVID-19 samples. PBMCs, B-cell-depleted T cells, or T cells were the source of the cDNA or gDNA that made up the material.

Authors' processing steps: Reference gene primer amplification gave estimated nucleated cell counts. This table comes from immunoSEQ multiplex PCR, and its TCRdb copy is limited to in-frame clones, with some not included. That table supplies the V and J calls and clone size; D and trimming were determined from the DNA. The sample carries about 140,000 clones, about three quarters recorded once. The clonotype was recovered from an elderly man with acute or convalescent COVID-19. The sample comprised peripheral blood.

The CDR3 DNA sequence: TGCGCCAGCAGCGGAGGGGACAGGGGCTTTGCCGGGGAGCTGTTTTTT. This codes for CASSGGDRGFAGELFF. The chain employs TRBV5-1 and TRBJ2-2; 10 nucleotides agree with TRBD1. This CDR3 is 16 amino acids long. Germline V gives CDR1 SGHRS, CDR2 YFSETQ. With 4 bases clipped from V and 6 bases from J, the junction kept 9 bases outside the gene matches.